Listed here is a single T cell receptor beta chain. As yet, its antigen is unknown. This entry belongs to a study of T-cell reconstitution after alpha-beta-depleted transplantation in children. V lost 5 bases and J lost 0, with 10 bases in between. The CDR3 extends over 15 amino acids. CDR1 and CDR2 (germline): SEHNR, FQNEAQ (reference sequence). General study results and limits: Newly made T cells mostly supplied T-cell counts and diversity one year after transplant.

During its preparation, the TCRbeta library received unique molecular identifiers. TCRdb independently ran MiXCR on the PCR reads; one entry per CDR3 protein. Among about 830,000 distinct CDR3 sequences listed, approximately 15% were seen once. The receptor's source is a male patient younger than 18 who had a stem cell transplant for acute lymphoblastic leukemia, so the T cells may come from the graft donor. The specimen comprised PBMCs, mostly from graft donor cells, sampled 360 days after TCRalphabeta/CD19-depleted stem cell transplant. The chain employs TRBV7-9 and TRBJ2-2, with a weak D call TRBD2 (5 bases). The CDR3 nucleotides read TGTGCCAGCAGCATCCCGGGATCGAACACCGGGGAGCTGTTTTTT. Protein sequence: CASSIPGSNTGELFF.